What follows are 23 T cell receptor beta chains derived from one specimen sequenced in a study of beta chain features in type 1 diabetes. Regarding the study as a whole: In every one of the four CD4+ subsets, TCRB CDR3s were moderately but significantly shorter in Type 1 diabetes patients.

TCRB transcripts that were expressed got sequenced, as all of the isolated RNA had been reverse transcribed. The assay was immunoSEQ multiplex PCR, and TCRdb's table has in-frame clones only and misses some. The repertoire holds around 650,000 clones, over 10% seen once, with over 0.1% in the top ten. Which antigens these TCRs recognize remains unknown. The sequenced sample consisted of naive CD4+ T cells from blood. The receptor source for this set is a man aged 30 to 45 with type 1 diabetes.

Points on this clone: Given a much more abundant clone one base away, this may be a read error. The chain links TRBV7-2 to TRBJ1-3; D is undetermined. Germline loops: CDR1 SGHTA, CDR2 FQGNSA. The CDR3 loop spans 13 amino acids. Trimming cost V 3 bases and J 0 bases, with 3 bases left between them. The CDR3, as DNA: TGTGCCAGCAGCTTCGGCTCTGGAAACACCATATATTTT. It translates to CASSFGSGNTIYF.

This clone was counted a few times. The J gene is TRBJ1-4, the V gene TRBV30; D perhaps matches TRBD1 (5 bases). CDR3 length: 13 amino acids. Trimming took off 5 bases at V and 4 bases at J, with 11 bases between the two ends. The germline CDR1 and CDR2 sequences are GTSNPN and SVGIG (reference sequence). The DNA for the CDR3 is TGTGCCTGGGGGGACGGAATTAATGAAAAACTGTTTTTT. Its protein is CAWGDGINEKLFF.

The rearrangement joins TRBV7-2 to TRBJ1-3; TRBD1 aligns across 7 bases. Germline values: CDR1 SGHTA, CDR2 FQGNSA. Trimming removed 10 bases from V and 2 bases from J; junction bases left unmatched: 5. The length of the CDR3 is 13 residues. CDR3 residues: CATTGLTGNTIYF. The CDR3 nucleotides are TGTGCCACGACAGGGCTGACTGGAAACACCATATATTTT.

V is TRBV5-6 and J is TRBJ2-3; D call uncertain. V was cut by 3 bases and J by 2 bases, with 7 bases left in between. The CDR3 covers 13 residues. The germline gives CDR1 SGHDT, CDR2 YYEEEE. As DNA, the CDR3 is TGTGCCAGCAGCTCCGGAGTCACAGATACGCAGTATTTT. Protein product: CASSSGVTDTQYF.

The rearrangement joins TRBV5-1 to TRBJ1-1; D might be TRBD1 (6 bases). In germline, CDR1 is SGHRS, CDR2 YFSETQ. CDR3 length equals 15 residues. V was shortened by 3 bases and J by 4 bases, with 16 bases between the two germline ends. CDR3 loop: CASSSIGGAVTEAFF. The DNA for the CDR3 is TGCGCCAGCAGCTCGATTGGGGGCGCGGTCACTGAAGCTTTCTTT.

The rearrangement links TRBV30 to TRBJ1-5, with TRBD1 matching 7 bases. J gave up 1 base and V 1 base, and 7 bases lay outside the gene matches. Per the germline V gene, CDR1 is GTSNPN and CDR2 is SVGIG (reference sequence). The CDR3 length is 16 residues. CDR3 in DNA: TGTGCCTGGAGTGACCCTCGGACAGGCAGCAATCAGCCCCAGCATTTT. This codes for CAWSDPRTGSNQPQHF.

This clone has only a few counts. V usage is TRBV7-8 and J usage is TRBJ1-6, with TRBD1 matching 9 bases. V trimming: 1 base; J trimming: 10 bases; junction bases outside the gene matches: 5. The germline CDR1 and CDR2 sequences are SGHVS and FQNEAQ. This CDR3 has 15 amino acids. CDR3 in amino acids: CASSLVRDRESPLHF. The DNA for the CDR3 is TGTGCCAGCAGCTTAGTTCGGGACAGGGAGTCACCCCTCCACTTT.

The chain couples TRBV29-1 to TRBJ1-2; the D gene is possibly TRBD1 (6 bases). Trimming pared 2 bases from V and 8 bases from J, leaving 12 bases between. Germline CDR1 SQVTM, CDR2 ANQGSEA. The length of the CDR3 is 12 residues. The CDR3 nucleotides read TGCAGCGTTGAATCTCAGGGGCTGGGCTACACCTTC. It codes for CSVESQGLGYTF.

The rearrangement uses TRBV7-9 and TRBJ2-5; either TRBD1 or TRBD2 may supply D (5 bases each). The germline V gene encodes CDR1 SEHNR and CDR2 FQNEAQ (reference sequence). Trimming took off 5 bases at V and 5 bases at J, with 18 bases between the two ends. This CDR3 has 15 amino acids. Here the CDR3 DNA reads TGTGCCAGCAGCCAATCTCAGGGAACGGGGGAGACCCAGTACTTC. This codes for CASSQSQGTGETQYF.

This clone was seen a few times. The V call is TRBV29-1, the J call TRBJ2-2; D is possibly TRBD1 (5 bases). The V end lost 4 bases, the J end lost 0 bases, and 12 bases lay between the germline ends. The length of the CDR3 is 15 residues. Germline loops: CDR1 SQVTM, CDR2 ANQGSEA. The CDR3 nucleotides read TGCAGCGTTGTTTTCAGGGCCTCGAACACCGGGGAGCTGTTTTTT. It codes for CSVVFRASNTGELFF.

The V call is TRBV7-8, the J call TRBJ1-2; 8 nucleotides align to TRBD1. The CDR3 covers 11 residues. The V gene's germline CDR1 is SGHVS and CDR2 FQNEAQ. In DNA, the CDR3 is TGTGTTGCGACAGGGGACTATGGCTACACCTTC. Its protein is CVATGDYGYTF.

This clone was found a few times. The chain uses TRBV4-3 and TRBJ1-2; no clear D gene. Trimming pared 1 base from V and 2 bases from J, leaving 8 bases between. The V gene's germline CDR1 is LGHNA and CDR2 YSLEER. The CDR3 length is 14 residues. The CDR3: CASSQGDRNYGYTF. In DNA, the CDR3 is TGCGCCAGCAGCCAAGGTGACCGAAACTATGGCTACACCTTC.

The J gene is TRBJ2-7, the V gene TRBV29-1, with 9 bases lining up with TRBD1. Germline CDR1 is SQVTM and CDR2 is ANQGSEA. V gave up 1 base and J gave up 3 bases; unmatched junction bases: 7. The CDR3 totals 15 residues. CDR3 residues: CSVEAGDRGIYEQYF. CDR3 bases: TGCAGCGTTGAAGCCGGCGACAGGGGGATCTACGAGCAGTACTTC.

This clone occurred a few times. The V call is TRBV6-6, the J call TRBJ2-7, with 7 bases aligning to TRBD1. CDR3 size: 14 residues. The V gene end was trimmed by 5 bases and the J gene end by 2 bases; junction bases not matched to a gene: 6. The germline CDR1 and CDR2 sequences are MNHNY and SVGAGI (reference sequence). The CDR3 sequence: CASSDREGTYEQYF. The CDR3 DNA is TGTGCCAGCAGTGACAGGGAAGGGACCTACGAGCAGTACTTC.

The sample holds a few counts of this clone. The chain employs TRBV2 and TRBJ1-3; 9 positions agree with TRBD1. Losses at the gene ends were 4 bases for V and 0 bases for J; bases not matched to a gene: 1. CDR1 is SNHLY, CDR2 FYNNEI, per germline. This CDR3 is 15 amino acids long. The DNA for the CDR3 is TGTGCCAGCAGTGGACAGGGGGTCTCTGGAAACACCATATATTTT. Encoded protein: CASSGQGVSGNTIYF.

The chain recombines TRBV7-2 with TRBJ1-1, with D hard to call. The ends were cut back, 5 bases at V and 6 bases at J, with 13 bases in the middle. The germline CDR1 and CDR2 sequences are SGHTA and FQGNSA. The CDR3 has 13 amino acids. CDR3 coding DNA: TGTGCCAGCAGCCCGGACCCAAGCGCTGAAGCTTTCTTT. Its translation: CASSPDPSAEAFF. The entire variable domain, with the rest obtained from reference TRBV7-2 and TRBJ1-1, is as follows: GAGVSQSPSNKVTEKGKDVELRCDPISGHTALYWYRQSLGQGLEFLIYFQGNSAPDKSGLPSDRFSAERTGGSVSTLTIQRTQQEDSAVYLCASSPDPSAEAFFGQGTRLTVV.

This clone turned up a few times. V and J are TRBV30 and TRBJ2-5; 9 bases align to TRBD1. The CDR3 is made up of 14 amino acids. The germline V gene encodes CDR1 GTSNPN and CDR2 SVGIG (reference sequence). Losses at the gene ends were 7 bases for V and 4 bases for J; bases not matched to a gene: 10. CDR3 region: CAFVTGGERETQYF. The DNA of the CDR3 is TGTGCCTTCGTGACAGGGGGGGAAAGAGAGACCCAGTACTTC.

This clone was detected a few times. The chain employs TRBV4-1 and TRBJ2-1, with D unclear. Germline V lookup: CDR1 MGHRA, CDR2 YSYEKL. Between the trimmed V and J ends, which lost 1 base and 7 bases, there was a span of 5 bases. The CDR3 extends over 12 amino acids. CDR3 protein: CASSQGRNEQFF. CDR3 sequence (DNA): TGCGCCAGCAGCCAAGGCCGTAATGAGCAGTTCTTC.

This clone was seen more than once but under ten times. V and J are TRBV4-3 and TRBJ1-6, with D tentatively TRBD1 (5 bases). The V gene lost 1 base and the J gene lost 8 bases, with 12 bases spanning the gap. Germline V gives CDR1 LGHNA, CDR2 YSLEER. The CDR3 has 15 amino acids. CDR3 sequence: CASSQGDRLDSPLHF. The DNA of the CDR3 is TGCGCCAGCAGCCAAGGGGACCGTTTGGATTCACCCCTCCACTTT.

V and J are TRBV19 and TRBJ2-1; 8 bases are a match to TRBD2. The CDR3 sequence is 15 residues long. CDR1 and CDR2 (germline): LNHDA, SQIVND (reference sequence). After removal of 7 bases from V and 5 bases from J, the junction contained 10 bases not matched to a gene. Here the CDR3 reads CASTGGESGNNEQFF. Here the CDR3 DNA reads TGTGCCAGTACCGGGGGGGAATCGGGAAACAATGAGCAGTTCTTC.

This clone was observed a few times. CDR3 amino acids: CASSLVGTINTGELFF. As DNA, the CDR3 is TGCGCCAGCAGCCTCGTTGGGACAATCAACACCGGGGAGCTGTTTTTT. J is TRBJ2-2 and V is TRBV5-1; perhaps TRBD1 as D (6 bases). Per germline, CDR1 SGHRS and CDR2 YFSETQ. The CDR3 consists of 16 residues. Trimming took 4 bases from V and 2 from J, leaving 15 bases between them.

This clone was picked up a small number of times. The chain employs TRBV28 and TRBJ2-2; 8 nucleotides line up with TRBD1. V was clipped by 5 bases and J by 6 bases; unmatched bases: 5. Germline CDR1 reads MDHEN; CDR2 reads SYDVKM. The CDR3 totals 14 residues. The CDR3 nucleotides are TGTGCCAGCAGTCCGGGACAGGCCCCCGGGGAGCTGTTTTTT. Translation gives CASSPGQAPGELFF. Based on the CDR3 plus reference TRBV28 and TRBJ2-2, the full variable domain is DVKVTQSSRYLVKRTGEKVFLECVQDMDHENMFWYRQDPGLGLRLIYFSYDVKMKEKGDIPEGYSVSREKKERFSLILESASTNQTSMYLCASSPGQAPGELFFGEGSRLTVL.

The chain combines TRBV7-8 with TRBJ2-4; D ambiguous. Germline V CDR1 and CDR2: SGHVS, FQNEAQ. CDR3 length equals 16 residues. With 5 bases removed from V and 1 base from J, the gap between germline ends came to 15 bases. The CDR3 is CASSLGMTPAKNIQYF. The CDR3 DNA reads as TGTGCCAGCAGCCTCGGAATGACGCCGGCCAAAAACATTCAGTACTTC.